Listed below are T cell receptor beta chains from one sample, sequenced in a study of type 1 regulatory T cells. Their cognate antigens are unknown. Each CDR3 protein gets one entry after TCRdb re-called the reads with MiXCR. The sample lists tens of thousands of distinct CDR3 sequences; less than 25% were seen once. Sequencing was done on a sample of cultured type 1 regulatory T (Tr1) cells, either the whole culture or a sorted fraction (not recorded which). The source is a human donor in good health. Each CDR3 is given with its conserved first and last residue. The order of the fields is J gene, clone size, V gene, D gene, CDR3 protein, CDR3 DNA. A D gene is named only where the DNA matches it firmly. A row's size may be missing; if present it is once, few, many or a size class.

j_gene: TRBJ2-5
abundance: many
v_gene: TRBV27
d_gene: TRBD2
CDR3aa: CASRASGETQYF
CDR3nt: TGTGCCAGCAGAGCTAGCGGAGAGACCCAGTACTTC

j_gene: TRBJ2-1
abundance: NA
v_gene: TRBV3-1
d_gene: NA
CDR3aa: CASTPRARANEQFF
CDR3nt: TGTGCCAGCACCCCGAGGGCTAGGGCCAATGAGCAGTTCTTC

j_gene: TRBJ2-5
abundance: large
v_gene: TRBV5-1
d_gene: TRBD2
CDR3aa: CASSDLAGAETQYF
CDR3nt: TGCGCCAGCAGTGATCTAGCGGGAGCGGAGACCCAGTACTTC

j_gene: TRBJ1-2
abundance: NA
v_gene: TRBV20-1
d_gene: NA
CDR3aa: CSARGGQNYGYTF
CDR3nt: TGCAGTGCTAGAGGGGGACAAAACTATGGCTACACCTTC

j_gene: TRBJ2-5
abundance: few
v_gene: TRBV20-1
d_gene: TRBD2
CDR3aa: CSAKKDRGRAFETQYF
CDR3nt: TGCAGTGCTAAGAAAGATCGCGGGAGGGCCTTTGAGACCCAGTACTTC

j_gene: TRBJ2-3
abundance: NA
v_gene: TRBV20-1
d_gene: NA
CDR3aa: CSASRAGVTDTQYF
CDR3nt: TGCAGTGCTAGCCGGGCCGGTGTCACAGATACGCAGTATTTT

j_gene: TRBJ2-7
abundance: NA
v_gene: TRBV7-9
d_gene: NA
CDR3aa: CASSLAQGHEQYF
CDR3nt: TGTGCCAGCAGCTTAGCACAGGGACACGAGCAGTACTTC

j_gene: TRBJ2-7
abundance: NA
v_gene: TRBV2
d_gene: NA
CDR3aa: CASSYLVRGAYEQYF
CDR3nt: TGTGCCAGCAGTTACCTCGTCCGGGGGGCTTACGAGCAGTACTTC

j_gene: TRBJ2-5
abundance: NA
v_gene: TRBV9
d_gene: TRBD2
CDR3aa: CASSWGGEETQYF
CDR3nt: TGTGCCAGCAGCTGGGGGGGGGAAGAGACCCAGTACTTC

j_gene: TRBJ1-1
abundance: once
v_gene: TRBV7-9
d_gene: NA
CDR3aa: CASNLQGGGSEAFF
CDR3nt: TGTGCCAGCAACCTACAGGGCGGTGGGTCTGAAGCTTTCTTT

j_gene: TRBJ2-1
abundance: NA
v_gene: TRBV12-3/TRBV12-4
d_gene: TRBD2
CDR3aa: CARSIGLAEQFF
CDR3nt: TGTGCCCGCAGTATCGGACTAGCGGAGCAGTTCTTC

j_gene: TRBJ1-1
abundance: few
v_gene: TRBV7-2
d_gene: NA
CDR3aa: CASSLARATAFF
CDR3nt: TGTGCCAGCAGCTTAGCCAGGGCCACGGCTTTCTTT

j_gene: TRBJ1-1
abundance: few
v_gene: TRBV6-1
d_gene: NA
CDR3aa: CASSEHKENTEAFF
CDR3nt: TGTGCCAGCAGTGAACACAAAGAGAACACTGAAGCTTTCTTT

j_gene: TRBJ2-2
abundance: NA
v_gene: TRBV2
d_gene: NA
CDR3aa: CASSVRRALGELFF
CDR3nt: TGTGCCAGCAGTGTTCGGAGGGCCCTCGGGGAGCTGTTTTTT

j_gene: TRBJ1-5
abundance: few
v_gene: TRBV12-3/TRBV12-4
d_gene: TRBD1
CDR3aa: CASSLGQGLGDQPQHF
CDR3nt: TGTGCCAGCAGTTTAGGACAGGGGTTAGGAGATCAGCCCCAGCATTTT

j_gene: TRBJ2-5
abundance: few
v_gene: TRBV6-2/TRBV6-3
d_gene: NA
CDR3aa: CALRTQYF
CDR3nt: TGTGCCTTACGGACCCAGTACTTC

j_gene: TRBJ1-1
abundance: many
v_gene: TRBV29-1
d_gene: NA
CDR3aa: CSGYTHAEAFF
CDR3nt: TGCAGCGGATATACCCACGCTGAAGCTTTCTTT

j_gene: TRBJ1-6
abundance: few
v_gene: TRBV5-1
d_gene: NA
CDR3aa: CASSSGADSPLHF
CDR3nt: TGCGCCAGCAGCTCAGGAGCCGATTCACCCCTCCACTTT

j_gene: TRBJ1-6
abundance: NA
v_gene: TRBV9
d_gene: TRBD1
CDR3aa: CASSVDGQGGSPLHF
CDR3nt: TGTGCCAGCAGCGTAGATGGACAGGGAGGTTCACCCCTCCACTTT

j_gene: TRBJ2-1
abundance: NA
v_gene: TRBV10-3
d_gene: TRBD2
CDR3aa: CAISVGGLEQFF
CDR3nt: TGTGCCATCAGTGTGGGAGGGCTTGAGCAGTTCTTC

j_gene: TRBJ2-5
abundance: NA
v_gene: TRBV7-9
d_gene: TRBD2
CDR3aa: CASSPGRLAELQETQYF
CDR3nt: TGTGCCAGCAGCCCTGGGAGACTAGCGGAACTCCAAGAGACCCAGTACTTC

j_gene: TRBJ2-3
abundance: NA
v_gene: TRBV5-1
d_gene: NA
CDR3aa: CASSLGAGASSTDTQYF
CDR3nt: TGCGCCAGCAGCCTGGGGGCGGGAGCGTCCAGCACAGATACGCAGTATTTT

j_gene: TRBJ2-7
abundance: NA
v_gene: TRBV2
d_gene: NA
CDR3aa: CASRLSSLGSYEQYF
CDR3nt: TGTGCCAGCAGGCTCAGTAGTCTAGGGTCCTACGAGCAGTACTTC

j_gene: TRBJ2-2
abundance: few
v_gene: TRBV7-6
d_gene: TRBD2
CDR3aa: CASSPLAGNTGELFF
CDR3nt: TGTGCCAGCAGCCCTTTAGCGGGAAACACCGGGGAGCTGTTTTTT

j_gene: TRBJ1-1
abundance: NA
v_gene: TRBV7-8
d_gene: NA
CDR3aa: CASSLGDRAHTEAFF
CDR3nt: TGTGCCAGCAGCTTGGGCGACAGAGCCCACACTGAAGCTTTCTTT

j_gene: TRBJ1-1
abundance: many
v_gene: TRBV12-3/TRBV12-4
d_gene: NA
CDR3aa: CASSLHGTGTTEAFF
CDR3nt: TGTGCCAGCAGTTTACATGGGACGGGAACAACTGAAGCTTTCTTT

j_gene: TRBJ2-3
abundance: few
v_gene: TRBV29-1
d_gene: TRBD2
CDR3aa: CSVEASGRRNTQYF
CDR3nt: TGCAGCGTTGAAGCGAGCGGGAGAAGAAATACGCAGTATTTT

j_gene: TRBJ2-5
abundance: many
v_gene: TRBV20-1
d_gene: NA
CDR3aa: CSAIKETQYF
CDR3nt: TGCAGTGCTATTAAAGAGACCCAGTACTTC

j_gene: TRBJ2-7
abundance: few
v_gene: TRBV6-2/TRBV6-3
d_gene: TRBD2
CDR3aa: CASTRLAGAYEQYF
CDR3nt: TGTGCCAGCACCAGACTAGCGGGAGCCTACGAGCAGTACTTC

j_gene: TRBJ2-1
abundance: few
v_gene: TRBV4-3
d_gene: TRBD2
CDR3aa: CASSQAPGTRANEQFF
CDR3nt: TGCGCCAGCAGCCAAGCGCCGGGGACTAGGGCCAATGAGCAGTTCTTC

j_gene: TRBJ1-3
abundance: NA
v_gene: TRBV12-3/TRBV12-4
d_gene: NA
CDR3aa: CASRSSGSGNTIYF
CDR3nt: TGTGCCAGCAGAAGTTCGGGCTCTGGAAACACCATATATTTT

j_gene: TRBJ2-2
abundance: few
v_gene: TRBV7-9
d_gene: NA
CDR3aa: CACVFATTGTGELFF
CDR3nt: TGTGCCTGTGTCTTTGCGACCACCGGCACCGGGGAGCTGTTTTTT

j_gene: TRBJ2-1
abundance: few
v_gene: TRBV6-2/TRBV6-3
d_gene: NA
CDR3aa: CASTRGQEPKQFF
CDR3nt: TGTGCCAGCACGCGGGGACAAGAACCGAAGCAGTTCTTC

j_gene: TRBJ2-5
abundance: NA
v_gene: TRBV7-9
d_gene: TRBD2
CDR3aa: CAGSLSLAAQETQYF
CDR3nt: TGTGCCGGCAGCCTAAGCCTAGCGGCCCAAGAGACCCAGTACTTC

j_gene: TRBJ2-1
abundance: NA
v_gene: TRBV12-3/TRBV12-4
d_gene: TRBD2
CDR3aa: CASSTPSGSTFLYNEQFF
CDR3nt: TGTGCCAGCAGTACACCTAGCGGGAGTACATTTCTCTACAATGAGCAGTTCTTC

j_gene: TRBJ2-7
abundance: NA
v_gene: TRBV9
d_gene: NA
CDR3aa: CASSVTGLGEQYF
CDR3nt: TGTGCCAGCAGCGTCACAGGGCTAGGCGAGCAGTACTTC

j_gene: TRBJ1-1
abundance: NA
v_gene: TRBV5-1
d_gene: NA
CDR3aa: CASSRWGGMNTEAFF
CDR3nt: TGCGCCAGCAGCCGGTGGGGCGGAATGAACACTGAAGCTTTCTTT

j_gene: TRBJ1-5
abundance: few
v_gene: TRBV20-1
d_gene: NA
CDR3aa: CSATYSNQPQHF
CDR3nt: TGCAGTGCTACATATAGCAATCAGCCCCAGCATTTT

j_gene: TRBJ1-4
abundance: NA
v_gene: TRBV5-4
d_gene: NA
CDR3aa: CASSLAGGFNEKLFF
CDR3nt: TGTGCCAGCAGCTTGGCCGGAGGCTTTAATGAAAAACTGTTTTTT

j_gene: TRBJ1-1
abundance: NA
v_gene: TRBV4-2
d_gene: NA
CDR3aa: CASSQDRVSITEAFF
CDR3nt: TGTGCCAGCAGCCAAGATCGGGTTTCTATCACTGAAGCTTTCTTT

j_gene: TRBJ1-6
abundance: many
v_gene: TRBV5-1
d_gene: TRBD1
CDR3aa: CASSAGTVEFSPLHF
CDR3nt: TGCGCCAGCAGCGCCGGGACAGTCGAGTTTTCACCCCTCCACTTT

j_gene: TRBJ1-1
abundance: few
v_gene: TRBV20-1
d_gene: NA
CDR3aa: CSAPKTGLGEAFF
CDR3nt: TGCAGTGCTCCCAAAACAGGCTTAGGTGAAGCTTTCTTT